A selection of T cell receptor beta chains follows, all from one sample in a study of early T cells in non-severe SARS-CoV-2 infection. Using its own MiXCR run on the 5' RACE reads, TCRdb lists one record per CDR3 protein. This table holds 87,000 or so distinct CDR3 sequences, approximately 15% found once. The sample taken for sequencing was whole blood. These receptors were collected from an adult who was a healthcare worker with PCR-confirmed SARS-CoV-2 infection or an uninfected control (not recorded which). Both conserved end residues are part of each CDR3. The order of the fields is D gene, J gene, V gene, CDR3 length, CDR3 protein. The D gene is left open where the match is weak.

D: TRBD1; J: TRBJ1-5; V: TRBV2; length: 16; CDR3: CASRAGGLGSNQPQHF
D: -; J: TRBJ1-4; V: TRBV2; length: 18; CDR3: CASVRGASSLLTNEKLFF
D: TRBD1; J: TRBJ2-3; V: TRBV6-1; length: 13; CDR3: CASGDRGTDTQYF
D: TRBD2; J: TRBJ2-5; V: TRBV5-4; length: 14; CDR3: CASSLGAGVETQYF
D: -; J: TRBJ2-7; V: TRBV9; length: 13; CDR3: CASSPTPAYEQYF
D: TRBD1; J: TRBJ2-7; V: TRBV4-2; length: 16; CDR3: CASSQVGDRPHYEQYF
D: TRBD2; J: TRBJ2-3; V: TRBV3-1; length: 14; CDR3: CASSRAGSTDTQYF
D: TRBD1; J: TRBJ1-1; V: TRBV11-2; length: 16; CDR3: CASSLGQGAYGPEAFF
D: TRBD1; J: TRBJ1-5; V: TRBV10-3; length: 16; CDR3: CAISPGTGGSNQPQHF
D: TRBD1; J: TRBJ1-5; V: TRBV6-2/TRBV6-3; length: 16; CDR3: CASRAGTGESNQPQHF
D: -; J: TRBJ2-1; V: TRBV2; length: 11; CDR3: CASSEPNEQFF
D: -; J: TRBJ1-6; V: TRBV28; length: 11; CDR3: CASSETRVLHF
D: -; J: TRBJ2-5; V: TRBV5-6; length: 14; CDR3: CASSLAGNQETQYF
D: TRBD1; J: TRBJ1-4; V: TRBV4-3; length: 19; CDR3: CASSQEVAGQGALGEKLFF
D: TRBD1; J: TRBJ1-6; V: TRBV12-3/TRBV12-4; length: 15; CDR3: CASSPGQTHNSPLHF
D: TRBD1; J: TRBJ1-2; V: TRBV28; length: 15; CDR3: CASSSGVGQEDGYTF
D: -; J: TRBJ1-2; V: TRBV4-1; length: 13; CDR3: CASSPGRGYGYTF
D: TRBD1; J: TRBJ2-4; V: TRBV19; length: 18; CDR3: CASTVTGTEYLAKNIQYF
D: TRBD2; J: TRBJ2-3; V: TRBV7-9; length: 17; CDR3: CASSPSGLALTTDTQYF
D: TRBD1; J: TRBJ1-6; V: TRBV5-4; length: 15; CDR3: CASSLPGQINSPLHF
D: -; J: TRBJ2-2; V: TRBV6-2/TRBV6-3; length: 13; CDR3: CASSYLDTGELFF
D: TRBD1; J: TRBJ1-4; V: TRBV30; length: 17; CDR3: CAWGTAFLGSTNEKLFF
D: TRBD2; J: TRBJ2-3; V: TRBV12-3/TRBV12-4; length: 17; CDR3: CASSLGLAGDSTDTQYF
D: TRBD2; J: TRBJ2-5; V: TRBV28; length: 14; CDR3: CASSPRAGEGTQYF
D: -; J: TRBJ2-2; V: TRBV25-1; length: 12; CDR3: CASSERTGELFF
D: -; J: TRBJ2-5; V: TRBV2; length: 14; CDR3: CASSETQGTETQYF
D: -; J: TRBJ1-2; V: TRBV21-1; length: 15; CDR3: CASSVSPCLVYGYTF
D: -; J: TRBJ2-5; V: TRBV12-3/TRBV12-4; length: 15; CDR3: CASSLFAGIQETQYF
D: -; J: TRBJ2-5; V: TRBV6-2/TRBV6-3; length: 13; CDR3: CASRPFLLGTQYF
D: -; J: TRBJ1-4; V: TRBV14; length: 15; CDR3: CASSQGRATNEKLFF
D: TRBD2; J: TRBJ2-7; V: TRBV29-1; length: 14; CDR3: CSVEPTSGPYEQYF
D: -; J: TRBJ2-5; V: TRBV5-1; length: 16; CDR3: CASSFGGERRKETQYF
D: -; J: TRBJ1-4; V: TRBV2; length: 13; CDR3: CARGLATNEKLFF
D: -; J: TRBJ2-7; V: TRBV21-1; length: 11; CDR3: CASSKDDEQYF
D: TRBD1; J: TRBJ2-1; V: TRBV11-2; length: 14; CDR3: CASSGGDRGNEQFF
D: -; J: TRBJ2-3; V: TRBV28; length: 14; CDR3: CASSTSRSTDTQYF
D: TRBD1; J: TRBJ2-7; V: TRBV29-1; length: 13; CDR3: CSVEGQGATEQYF
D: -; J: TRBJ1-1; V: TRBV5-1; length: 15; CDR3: CASSRGTPMNTEAFF
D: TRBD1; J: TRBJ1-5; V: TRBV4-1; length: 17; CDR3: CASSQAGGQAPNQPQHF
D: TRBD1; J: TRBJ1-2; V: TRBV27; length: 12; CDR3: CASSIQGGGYTF
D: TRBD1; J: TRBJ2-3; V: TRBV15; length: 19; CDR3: CATSRGRDRGPILTDTQYF
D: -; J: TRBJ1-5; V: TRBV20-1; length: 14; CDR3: CSAQRQYSNQPQHF